The 24 T cell receptor beta chains in this list originate from one sample, sequenced in a study of T cells in Graves' hyperthyroidism and ophthalmopathy (dated by TCRdb to about 2019). The library was obtained by multiplex PCR. The instrument was an Illumina HiSeq 2000. TCR beta CDR3 regions were amplified from RNA transcripts. For the first round of RT-PCR on the TCR CDR3, the HTBI primer set was used together with the Qiagen OneStep RT-PCR kit. TCRdb's own reprocessing of the public reads used fastp at Q25 and MiXCR and kept productive beta chains. Each entry is one CDR3 protein sequence, shown with its most common DNA and genes. This sample has some 400,000 distinct CDR3 sequences in its table, and roughly 12% of those were observed once. The biggest ten clones account for around 21% of the sample. The sample taken for sequencing was blood. All receptors come from a man under 40 with Graves' hyperthyroidism that later progressed to Graves' ophthalmopathy.

At least ten counts were recorded for this clonotype. CDR3 sequence: CASSLSGGAETQYF. The CDR3 bases are TGTGCCAGCAGCCTTAGCGGGGGGGCAGAGACCCAGTACTTC. The gene calls are TRBV5-5 and TRBJ2-5; TRBD2 agrees at 11 bases. CDR3 length: 14 amino acids. J was trimmed by 4 bases and V by 4 bases; bases with no gene match: 3. CDR1 SGHKS and CDR2 YYEKEE come from the germline V gene (reference sequence).

This clonotype came up many times. The chain is built from TRBV6-1 and TRBJ2-5; the D gene is possibly TRBD2 (5 bases). This CDR3 has 12 amino acids. CDR1 and CDR2 (germline): MNHNS, SASEGT. V was cut by 5 bases and J by 11 bases, with 15 bases left in between. For the CDR3, the DNA is TGTGCCAGCAGTTACGACCCGACGGGACAGTACTTC. Translation: CASSYDPTGQYF.

This clonotype was counted ten times or more. CDR3 in DNA: TGTGCCAGCAGTTATGAGGGGCTCAATTCACCCCTCCACTTT. Translation gives CASSYEGLNSPLHF. This chain connects TRBV6-1 to TRBJ1-6, with D possibly matching TRBD1 (5 bases). The V and J ends lost 5 bases and 7 bases respectively, with 12 bases between them. Germline V gene data show CDR1 as MNHNS and CDR2 as SASEGT. This CDR3 has 14 residues.

V is TRBV18 and J is TRBJ1-1; no clear D. The length of the CDR3 is 14 residues. Per germline, CDR1 KGHSH and CDR2 LQKENI. V was pared by 2 bases and J by 3 bases, with 10 bases between. The CDR3 DNA sequence: TGTGCCAGCTCACCAGGGAGGTGGTACACTGAAGCTTTCTTT. Protein: CASSPGRWYTEAFF.

This clonotype was counted ten times or more. DNA for the CDR3: TGTGCCACCAGCAGAGATCAGAACGAAAAACTGTTTTTT. Its protein product is CATSRDQNEKLFF. The V and J genes are TRBV15 and TRBJ1-4; the D is unclear. V was pared by 0 bases and J by 8 bases, with 7 bases between. Germline V gene lookup returns CDR1 LNHNV and CDR2 YYDKDF (reference sequence). The CDR3 has 13 residues.

This clonotype was picked up many times. This chain links TRBV6-1 with TRBJ2-3; D not certain. V lost 5 bases and J 1 base, leaving 16 bases between the germline ends. Germline CDR1 reads MNHNS; CDR2 reads SASEGT. This CDR3 region has 16 residues. CDR3 sequence: CASSLTTGMGTDTQYF. The CDR3 DNA reads TGTGCCAGCAGTTTAACAACTGGGATGGGCACAGATACGCAGTATTTT.

In its sample, this clonotype was seen many times. The chain couples TRBV12-3 or TRBV12-4 to TRBJ2-1; 14 bases match TRBD2. V shed 1 base, J shed 5 bases, and the junction held 7 bases outside the gene matches. The length of the CDR3 is 18 residues. CDR3 bases: TGTGCCAGCAGTTTAGGACTAGCGGGGGGGCGTTGGAACAATGAGCAGTTCTTC. This sequence encodes CASSLGLAGGRWNNEQFF.

This clonotype showed up many times. The chain recombines TRBV12-3 or TRBV12-4 with TRBJ2-2; tentative D call: TRBD1 (5 bases). Trimming stripped 3 bases from V and 6 bases from J, with 11 bases between. The CDR3 consists of 14 residues. CDR3 amino acids: CASSFLGAAGELFF. The CDR3 bases are TGTGCCAGCAGTTTTTTAGGGGCGGCCGGGGAGCTGTTTTTT.

This clonotype appeared many times. The gene calls are TRBV6-2 or TRBV6-3 and TRBJ2-1; 9 nucleotides line up with TRBD2. CDR1 and CDR2 from the germline V gene are MNHEY and SVGEGT. V gave up 2 bases and J gave up 10 bases; unmatched junction bases: 6. The CDR3 extends over 14 amino acids. CDR3 sequence reads: CASSYGGGDLEQFF. DNA for the CDR3: TGTGCCAGCAGTTACGGCGGGGGGGACTTGGAGCAGTTCTTC.

This chain links TRBV4-2 with TRBJ2-3, with 11 bases aligning to TRBD2. This CDR3 has 19 residues. Germline CDR1 is LGHNA and CDR2 is YNFKEQ. The ends lost 1 base at V and 5 bases at J; junction bases unmatched: 14. The CDR3 nucleotides are TGTGCCAGCAGCCAAGCACCTCCTGAAACTAGCGGGGGCGGAGATACGCAGTATTTT. Protein sequence: CASSQAPPETSGGGDTQYF.

This clonotype was seen many times. DNA for the CDR3: TGTGCCAGCAGTTACTCGGCAGCGAACACTGAAGCTTTCTTT. Translating it yields CASSYSAANTEAFF. V gene TRBV6-6 combines with J gene TRBJ1-1; D not certain. Germline CDR1 reads MNHNY; CDR2 reads SVGAGI (reference sequence). The ends were cut back, 0 bases at V and 1 base at J, with 6 bases in the middle. This CDR3 comprises 14 residues.

Only a few counts were recorded for this clonotype. This chain uses TRBV30 with TRBJ2-1; 9 bases align to TRBD1. CDR3 size: 16 residues. V was clipped by 2 bases and J by 3 bases; unmatched bases: 8. Germline CDR1 reads GTSNPN; CDR2 reads SVGIG (reference sequence). The CDR3 sequence: CAWSSLDRGGYNEQFF. CDR3 DNA: TGTGCCTGGAGTTCCCTGGACAGGGGAGGCTACAATGAGCAGTTCTTC.

This clonotype was seen many times. The V call is TRBV10-3, the J call TRBJ1-1, with TRBD1 identical over 7 bases. This CDR3 is 13 amino acids long. The V and J ends lost 6 bases and 2 bases, in that order; junction bases with no gene match: 3. The germline V gene encodes CDR1 ENHRY and CDR2 SYGVKD. The CDR3, as DNA: TGTGCCATCAGCGACAGGGCTAACACTGAAGCTTTCTTT. It encodes CAISDRANTEAFF.

This clonotype has at least ten counts. The CDR3 region has the DNA TGTGCCAGCAGCGATAGCGGGGCTATTCCCTACGAGCAGTACTTC. Amino acids: CASSDSGAIPYEQYF. This sequence joins TRBV7-2 and TRBJ2-7; TRBD2 matches at 8 bases. CDR3 size: 15 residues. Germline CDR1 is SGHTA and CDR2 is FQGNSA. V dropped 5 bases and J dropped 2; count of bases not matched to a gene: 8.

This clonotype was counted many times. The chain uses TRBV7-8 and TRBJ1-3; tentatively, D is TRBD1 (6 bases). The CDR3 extends over 14 amino acids. The V and J ends lost 5 bases and 4 bases respectively, with 12 bases between them. Germline V CDR1 and CDR2: SGHVS, FQNEAQ. CDR3 residues: CASSDTGTGNTIYF. As DNA, the CDR3 is TGTGCCAGCAGCGACACCGGGACAGGAAACACCATATATTTT.

Comment on this clonotype: This may stem from a read error, because a much larger clone lies one nucleotide away. The conserved phenylalanine or tryptophan is not found at the CDR3 terminus, so this likely reflects a read error. This chain uses TRBV18 with TRBJ1-1; 7 bases line up with TRBD1. The CDR3 has 15 residues. J gave up 1 base and V 8 bases, and 10 bases lay outside the gene matches. Germline CDR1 is KGHSH and CDR2 is LQKENI. CDR3 residues: CASRPTSGGNTEAFY. CDR3 nucleotides: TGTGCCAGCCGCCCAACCTCAGGGGGGAACACTGAAGCTTTCTAT.

This clonotype was detected only a few times. The chain couples TRBV4-1 to TRBJ1-2; D gene unclear. The CDR3 covers 13 residues. Germline V lookup: CDR1 MGHRA, CDR2 YSYEKL. V lost 1 base and J 3 bases, leaving 6 bases between the germline ends. This CDR3 is CASSQGPDYGYTF. The CDR3 DNA reads as TGCGCCAGCAGCCAAGGGCCAGACTATGGCTACACCTTC.

This clonotype has at least ten counts. This chain connects TRBV5-1 to TRBJ1-1; D is unresolved. In germline, CDR1 is SGHRS, CDR2 YFSETQ. CDR3 length: 12 residues. V was trimmed by 1 base and J by 7 bases, leaving 8 bases between them. In DNA, the CDR3 is TGCGCCAGCAGCTTGAGGCCCGATGAAGCTTTCTTT. Its translation: CASSLRPDEAFF.

The chain links TRBV5-1 to TRBJ2-2; unclear D gene. Germline assignment: CDR1 SGHRS and CDR2 YFSETQ. This CDR3 is built from 15 residues. Trimming removed 3 bases from V and 0 bases from J, with 9 bases in between. The CDR3 nucleotides are TGCGCCAGCAGCTCCCACTATTCGAACACCGGGGAGCTGTTTTTT. Translation gives CASSSHYSNTGELFF.

This clonotype was found many times. V gene TRBV28 combines with J gene TRBJ1-3; 7 positions agree with TRBD1. CDR1 is MDHEN and CDR2 is SYDVKM in the germline V gene. V gave up 8 bases and J gave up 8 bases; unmatched junction bases: 3. The CDR3 covers 11 residues. The DNA for the CDR3 is TGTGCCAGCGCAGGGGGGGACACCATATATTTT. This sequence encodes CASAGGDTIYF.

A few counts support this clonotype. The rearrangement joins TRBV28 to TRBJ2-4; 8 bases match TRBD2. Unmatched junction bases numbered 12, after V lost 5 bases and J lost 0 bases. The CDR3 is 18 residues long. Germline CDR1 MDHEN, CDR2 SYDVKM. CDR3 sequence: CASSRIRGGLLAKNIQYF. As DNA, the CDR3 is TGTGCCAGCAGTCGGATCCGGGGGGGTTTGCTAGCCAAAAACATTCAGTACTTC.

This clonotype was found a few times. CDR3: CASSLAPGGTYEQYF. The CDR3 DNA is TGCGCCAGCAGCTTGGCCCCTGGAGGTACCTACGAGCAGTACTTC. The V call is TRBV5-1, the J call TRBJ2-7; the D gene is possibly TRBD2 (5 bases). The CDR3 is 15 amino acids. From germline, CDR1 is SGHRS and CDR2 YFSETQ. Trimming cost V 0 bases and J 2 bases, with 12 bases left between them.

This sequence joins TRBV20-1 and TRBJ1-1, with D possibly being TRBD1 (5 bases). The CDR3 has 12 amino acids. Germline V gives CDR1 DFQATT, CDR2 SNEGSKA (reference sequence). CDR3 coding DNA: TGCAGCACCGGGACCGTTGACACTGAAGCTTTCTTT. Its translation: CSTGTVDTEAFF.

This clonotype showed up many times. The gene calls are TRBV13 and TRBJ2-7; TRBD1 agrees at 9 bases. CDR1 is PRHDT, CDR2 FYEKMQ, per germline (reference sequence). The CDR3 length is 14 residues. J lost 2 bases, V lost 3 bases, and 2 bases had no gene match. CDR3 DNA: TGTGCCAGCAGCTTTTGGGACAGGGCCTACGAGCAGTACTTC. Protein sequence: CASSFWDRAYEQYF.